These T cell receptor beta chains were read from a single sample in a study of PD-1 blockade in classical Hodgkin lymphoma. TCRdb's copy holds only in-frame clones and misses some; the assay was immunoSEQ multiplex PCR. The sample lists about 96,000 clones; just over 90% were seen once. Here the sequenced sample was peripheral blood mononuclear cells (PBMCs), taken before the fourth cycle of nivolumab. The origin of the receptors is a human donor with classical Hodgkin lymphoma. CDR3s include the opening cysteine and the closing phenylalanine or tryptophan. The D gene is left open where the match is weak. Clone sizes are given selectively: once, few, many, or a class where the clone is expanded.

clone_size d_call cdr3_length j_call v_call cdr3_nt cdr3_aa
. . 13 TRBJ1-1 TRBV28 TGTGCCAGCAGTTTATCCGTGAACACTGAAGCTTTCTTT CASSLSVNTEAFF
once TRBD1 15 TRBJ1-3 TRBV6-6 TGTGCCAGCAGTGGGGGACAGCGCTCTGGAAACACCATATATTTT CASSGGQRSGNTIYF
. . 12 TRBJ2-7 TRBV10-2 TGCGCCAGCAGTGAGGTCCCGAACGAGCAGTACTTC CASSEVPNEQYF
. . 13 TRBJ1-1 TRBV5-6 TGTGCCAGCAGCTTGGGGGGCCCCACTGAAGCTTTCTTT CASSLGGPTEAFF
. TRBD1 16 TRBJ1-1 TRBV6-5 TGTGCCAGCAGTTACTCGGGGGCACAGGGGGCGGTTGAAGCTTTCTTT CASSYSGAQGAVEAFF
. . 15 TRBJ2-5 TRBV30 TGTGCCTGGAGCCCGGACAGAGTCTCAGGGGAGACCCAGTACTTC CAWSPDRVSGETQYF
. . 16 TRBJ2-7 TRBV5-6 TGTGCCAGCACCCAAGAATACCCCGGGACAATCTACGAGCAGTACTTC CASTQEYPGTIYEQYF
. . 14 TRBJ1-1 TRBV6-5 TGTGCCAGCAGACCGCCGGGACAAATCACTGAAGCTTTCTTT CASRPPGQITEAFF
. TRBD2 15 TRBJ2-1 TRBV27 TGTGCCAGCAGTTTAGACGGCGGGAGTAAGGATGAGCAGTTCTTC CASSLDGGSKDEQFF
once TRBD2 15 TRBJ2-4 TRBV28 TGTGCCAGCAGTCTAGCGGAGCTAGCCAAAAACATTCAGTACTTC CASSLAELAKNIQYF
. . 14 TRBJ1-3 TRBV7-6 TGTGCCAGCAGCTCCGACCAATTTGGAAACACCATATATTTT CASSSDQFGNTIYF
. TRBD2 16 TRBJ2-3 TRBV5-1 TGCGCCAGCAGTTCCGGACTAGCAGGGCGCACAGATACGCAGTATTTT CASSSGLAGRTDTQYF
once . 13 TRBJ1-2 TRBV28 TGTGCCAGCAGCGTTGGACGATCCTATGGCTACACCTTC CASSVGRSYGYTF
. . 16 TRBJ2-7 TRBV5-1 TGCGCCAGCAGCTTGGCTGGTGGGGTATTCTCCTACGAGCAGTACTTC CASSLAGGVFSYEQYF
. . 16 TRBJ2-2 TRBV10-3 TGTGCCATCAGCCCCACCGGGACGGGGAACACCGGGGAGCTGTTTTTT CAISPTGTGNTGELFF
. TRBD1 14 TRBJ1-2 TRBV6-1 TGTGCCAGCAGCGAGGACAGGGCATTCTATGGCTACACCTTC CASSEDRAFYGYTF
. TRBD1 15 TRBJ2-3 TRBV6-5 TGTGCCAGCAGTGGCAGGGGGCGAGGTCCAGATACGCAGTATTTT CASSGRGRGPDTQYF
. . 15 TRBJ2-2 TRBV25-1 TGTGCCAGCAGTGAATTTACGGGAAACACCGGGGAGCTGTTTTTT CASSEFTGNTGELFF
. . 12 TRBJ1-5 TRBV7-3 TGTGCCAGCAGCCCGAGCCTTTCGCCCCAGCATTTT CASSPSLSPQHF
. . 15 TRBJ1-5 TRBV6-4 TGTGCCAGCAGTGAGACGGGGCAGGGGAATCAGCCCCAGCATTTT CASSETGQGNQPQHF
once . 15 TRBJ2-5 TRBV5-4 TGTGCCAGCAGCTTGGGTCTGAGTAGACAAGAGACCCAGTACTTC CASSLGLSRQETQYF
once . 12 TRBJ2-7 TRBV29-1 TGCAGCGCCCGGACACCCCCCTACGAGCAGTACTTC CSARTPPYEQYF
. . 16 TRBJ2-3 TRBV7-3 TGTGCCAGCAGCTTAATAGTGGGAGGATCCACAGATACGCAGTATTTT CASSLIVGGSTDTQYF
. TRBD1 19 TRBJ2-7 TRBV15 TGTGCCACCAGCACGATGACCGGGACAGGGGGCAACGGACTCTACGAGCAGTACTTC CATSTMTGTGGNGLYEQYF
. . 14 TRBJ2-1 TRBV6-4 TGTGCCAGCAGCCGGGACGGCCAGTACAATGAGCAGTTCTTC CASSRDGQYNEQFF
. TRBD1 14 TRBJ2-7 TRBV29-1 TGCAGCGGATGCTTCGGGACAGACCTCTACGAGCAGTACTTC CSGCFGTDLYEQYF
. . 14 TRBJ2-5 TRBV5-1 TGCGCCAGCAGCTTGCCAGGGAGCACGGAGACCCAGTACTTC CASSLPGSTETQYF
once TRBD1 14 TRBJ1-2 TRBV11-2 TGTGCCAGCAGCTTCGGACAGGGTGAGGATGGCTACACCTTC CASSFGQGEDGYTF
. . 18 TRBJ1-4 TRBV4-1 TGCGCCAGCAGCCAAGACAGGCTCGGTCTTACGGGGACAGAAAAACTGTTTTTT CASSQDRLGLTGTEKLFF
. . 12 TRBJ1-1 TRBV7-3 TGTGCCAGTGGACAGCCGGACACTGAAGCTTTCTTT CASGQPDTEAFF
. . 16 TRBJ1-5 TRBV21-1 TGTGCCAGCAGCCCACAGGGGGGGGCTGGCAATCAGCCCCAGCATTTT CASSPQGGAGNQPQHF
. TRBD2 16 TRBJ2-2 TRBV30 TGTGCCTCGTGGACTAGCGGGAGATCGGCCACCGGGGAGCTGTTTTTT CASWTSGRSATGELFF
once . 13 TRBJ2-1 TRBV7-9 TGTGCGTCGGGGCTCCCGGACCTCAATGAGCAGTTCTTC CASGLPDLNEQFF
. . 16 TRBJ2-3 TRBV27 TGTGCCAGCAGTTTCCCGACAGAACAGACAACAGATACGCAGTATTTT CASSFPTEQTTDTQYF
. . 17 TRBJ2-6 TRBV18 TGTGCCAGCTCACCACCTTACAGGCCCTCTGGGGCCAACGTCCTGACTTTC CASSPPYRPSGANVLTF
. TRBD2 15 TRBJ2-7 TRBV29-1 TGCAGCGTTCTGGGCCTAGCGGGATCCACCTACGAGCAGTACTTC CSVLGLAGSTYEQYF
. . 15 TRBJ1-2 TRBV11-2 TGTGCCAGCACCCTTGACCTGCTGGGAGGCTATGGCTACACCTTC CASTLDLLGGYGYTF
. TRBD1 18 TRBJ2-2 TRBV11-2 TGTGCCAGCAGCTTAGCGCCCGGGACAGGGGGCTTCACCGGGGAGCTGTTTTTT CASSLAPGTGGFTGELFF
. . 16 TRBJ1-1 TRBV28 TGTGCCAGCAGTATTAAGGGGGGACACCTAAACACTGAAGCTTTCTTT CASSIKGGHLNTEAFF
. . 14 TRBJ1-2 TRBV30 TGTGCCTGGAATCGGGACGGAGCTAACTATGGCTACACCTTC CAWNRDGANYGYTF
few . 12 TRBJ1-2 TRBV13 TGTGCCAGCAGTAGGGAATTCTATGGCTACACCTTC CASSREFYGYTF
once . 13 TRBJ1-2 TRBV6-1 TGTGCCGCTCGGGAATCTTATAACTATGGCTACACCTTC CAARESYNYGYTF
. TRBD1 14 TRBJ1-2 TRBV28 TGTGCCAGCAGCTCCGGACAGGGGGCCAATGGCTACACCTTC CASSSGQGANGYTF
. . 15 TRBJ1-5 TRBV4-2 TGTGCCAGCAGCTTGCAGGGCTCGAGCAATCAGCCCCAGCATTTT CASSLQGSSNQPQHF
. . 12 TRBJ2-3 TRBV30 TGTGCCCTAGGGGGGTCCCCAGATACGCAGTATTTT CALGGSPDTQYF
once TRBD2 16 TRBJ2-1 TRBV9 TGTGCCAGCAGCGCCCCCTCGGGGGGAGCCTACAATGAGCAGTTCTTC CASSAPSGGAYNEQFF
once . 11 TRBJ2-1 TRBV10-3 TGTGCCATCAGTACGGGGAATGAGCAGTTCTTC CAISTGNEQFF
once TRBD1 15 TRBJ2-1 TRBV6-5 TGTGCCAGCAGCTCCGACAGGGGGCCTTACAATGAGCAGTTCTTC CASSSDRGPYNEQFF
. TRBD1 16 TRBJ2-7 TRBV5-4 TGTGCCAGCAGCTCCGGGACAGGGCAGTTCAGGTACGAGCAGTACTTC CASSSGTGQFRYEQYF